The 29 T cell receptor beta chains given below trace back to one sample, sequenced in a study of T-cell reconstitution after alpha-beta-depleted transplantation in children. Unique molecular identifiers were used in preparing the TCRbeta library. TCRdb fed the PCR reads into MiXCR, producing one record per CDR3 protein. The profile shows approximately 500,000 distinct CDR3 sequences, roughly 30% of them singletons. This specimen was PBMCs, taken before TCRalphabeta/CD19-depleted stem cell transplant. These receptors were taken from a boy in the first two years of life with Wiskott-Aldrich syndrome, due to receive a stem cell transplant.

This clonotype was counted only a few times. This sequence joins TRBV25-1 and TRBJ1-4; 7 bases match TRBD1. Germline V CDR1 and CDR2: MGHDK, SYGVNS. The CDR3 runs 15 residues. J was trimmed by 4 bases and V by 5 bases; bases with no gene match: 7. The CDR3 region is CASSHGAGGNEKLFF. CDR3 coding DNA: TGTGCCAGCAGTCACGGGGCAGGGGGTAATGAAAAACTGTTTTTT.

A few counts support this clonotype. The genes are TRBV5-1 and TRBJ2-2; no reliable D call. The CDR3 has 15 residues. Trimming took 0 bases from V and 2 from J, leaving 8 bases between them. The germline gives CDR1 SGHRS, CDR2 YFSETQ. The CDR3 coding sequence is TGCGCCAGCAGCTTGGCCGTGGGAAACACCGGGGAGCTGTTTTTT. Translating gives CASSLAVGNTGELFF.

The V gene is TRBV15, the J gene TRBJ2-5, with a tentative D call TRBD2 (6 bases). CDR1 is LNHNV and CDR2 is YYDKDF in the germline V gene (reference sequence). The ends were cut back, 1 base at V and 3 bases at J, with 15 bases in the middle. There are 16 residues in the CDR3. CDR3 coding DNA: TGTGCCACCAGCAGAGGAATGCGGGGCCCGAAAGAGACCCAGTACTTC. As protein: CATSRGMRGPKETQYF.

The chain joins TRBV28 to TRBJ2-7, with D perhaps matching TRBD1 (6 bases). Germline CDR1 and CDR2: MDHEN and SYDVKM. The germline V and J ends were trimmed by 8 bases and 0 bases, with 14 bases remaining between them. The CDR3 is 14 residues long. CDR3 DNA sequence: TGTGCCAGCGGAACAGGGTCCAACTCCTACGAGCAGTACTTC. As protein: CASGTGSNSYEQYF.

This clonotype showed up just once. At one boundary the junction diverges from the germline segment, which might be a read error. Here the CDR3 reads CASSYEAPGTNSYNEQSF. Written as DNA, the CDR3 is TGTGCCAGCAGCTACGAGGCACCCGGGACTAACTCCTACAATGAGCAGTCCTTC. The rearrangement links TRBV6-2 or TRBV6-3 to TRBJ2-1, with TRBD2 identical over 7 bases. The CDR3 sequence is 18 residues long. Germline CDR1 reads MNHEY; CDR2 reads SVGEGT.

This clonotype occurred many times. This rearrangement joins TRBV5-1 to TRBJ2-7; 9 bases agree with TRBD1. V was pared by 5 bases and J by 6 bases, with 0 bases of the junction left unmatched. The germline CDR1 and CDR2 sequences are SGHRS and YFSETQ. CDR3 length equals 11 residues. The CDR3 region is CASRDRGEQYF. The CDR3 DNA sequence: TGCGCCAGCAGGGACAGGGGCGAGCAGTACTTC.

This clonotype was seen more than once but under ten times. The chain carries TRBV7-8 and TRBJ2-1; 7 nucleotides line up with TRBD2. The CDR3 covers 15 residues. CDR1 is SGHVS and CDR2 is FQNEAQ in the germline V gene. Trimming cost V 1 base and J 5 bases; bases outside gene matches: 5. The CDR3: CASSLEWLADNEQFF. The CDR3 DNA follows: TGTGCCAGCAGCTTAGAATGGCTAGCGGACAATGAGCAGTTCTTC.

This clonotype showed up just a few times. The chain has TRBV5-4 and TRBJ2-6, with no clear D. Germline CDR1 is SGHNT and CDR2 is YYREEE (reference sequence). V shed 4 bases and J shed 0 bases, with 11 bases lying between them. This CDR3 is built from 16 residues. The CDR3 DNA sequence: TGTGCCAGCAGCCCGGGCTCGCTCTCTGGGGCCAACGTCCTGACTTTC. This encodes CASSPGSLSGANVLTF. Combining the CDR3 with reference TRBV5-4 and TRBJ2-6 gives the whole variable domain ETGVTQSPTHLIKTRGQQVTLRCSSQSGHNTVSWYQQALGQGPQFIFQYYREEENGRGNFPPRFSGLQFPNYSSELNVNALELDDSALYLCASSPGSLSGANVLTFGAGSRLTVL.

CDR3 in amino acids: CASSLELAGPYNEQFF. CDR3 DNA sequence: TGTGCCAGCAGCTTAGAGTTAGCGGGTCCATACAATGAGCAGTTCTTC. V is TRBV7-7 and J is TRBJ2-1; 7 bases are shared with TRBD2. Germline loops: CDR1 SSHAT, CDR2 FNYEAQ (reference sequence). V lost 1 base and J lost 4; bases outside the gene matches: 7. There are 16 residues in the CDR3.

This clonotype was seen more than once but under ten times. V and J are TRBV5-1 and TRBJ2-3; D remains ambiguous. The V end was cut by 0 bases, the J end by 4 bases, with 9 bases between. The CDR3 sequence is 14 residues long. Germline assignment: CDR1 SGHRS and CDR2 YFSETQ. The CDR3 loop is CASSLDFSADTQYF. The CDR3 coding sequence is TGCGCCAGCAGCTTGGACTTCTCCGCAGATACGCAGTATTTT. Looking up the rest from reference TRBV5-1 and TRBJ2-3 gives the full variable domain: KAGVTQTPRYLIKTRGQQVTLSCSPISGHRSVSWYQQTPGQGLQFLFEYFSETQRNKGNFPGRFSGRQFSNSRSEMNVSTLELGDSALYLCASSLDFSADTQYFGPGTRLTVL.

This clonotype was recorded a few times. The chain links TRBV20-1 to TRBJ2-5; 7 positions match TRBD2. There are 14 residues in the CDR3. Germline V gene sequence: CDR1 DFQATT, CDR2 SNEGSKA (reference sequence). J gave up 2 bases and V 2 bases, and 5 bases lay outside the gene matches. CDR3 sequence reads: CSARKAGLQETQYF. Written as DNA, the CDR3 is TGCAGTGCTAGAAAAGCGGGACTTCAAGAGACCCAGTACTTC.

The rearrangement joins TRBV28 to TRBJ2-3; D might be TRBD2 (5 bases). CDR1 and CDR2 (germline): MDHEN, SYDVKM. The CDR3 runs to 13 residues. Trimming left V 7 bases short and J 2 bases short, with 10 bases between. The CDR3 DNA is TGTGCCAGCAACTCGCGGGCCACAGATACGCAGTATTTT. Translating gives CASNSRATDTQYF.

This clonotype was seen a few times. This chain joins TRBV6-1 and TRBJ2-7, with 8 bases fitting TRBD1. This CDR3 contains 17 residues. The J segment lost 0 bases and the V segment lost 1 base, leaving 8 bases of the junction unmatched. CDR1 MNHNS and CDR2 SASEGT come from the germline V gene. CDR3 region: CASSEGMGQAISYEQYF. The CDR3 DNA reads TGTGCCAGCAGTGAAGGAATGGGACAGGCGATCTCCTACGAGCAGTACTTC.

The chain recombines TRBV28 with TRBJ2-5; 8 nucleotides align to TRBD1. The junction had 6 bases not matched to a gene; V was cut back by 8 bases and J by 1 base. This CDR3 has 14 amino acids. Germline loops: CDR1 MDHEN, CDR2 SYDVKM. Written as DNA, the CDR3 is TGTGCCAGCGGGGGACAGGAAATCCAAGAGACCCAGTACTTC. Translated, it gives CASGGQEIQETQYF.

This clonotype appeared a few times. The chain is built from TRBV12-3 or TRBV12-4 and TRBJ1-5, with D tentatively TRBD1 (5 bases). CDR3 length: 13 residues. The V end lost 6 bases, the J end lost 6 bases, and 12 bases lay between the germline ends. The CDR3 nucleotides read TGTGCCAGCAGGCCAGGGAGCGGTCAGCCCCAGCATTTT. Its translation is CASRPGSGQPQHF.

V gene TRBV3-1 combines with J gene TRBJ2-5; possibly TRBD1 or TRBD2 for D (6 bases each). The V and J ends lost 0 bases and 5 bases respectively, with 13 bases between them. The CDR3 runs to 15 residues. Germline CDR1 and CDR2: LGHDT and YNNKEL (reference sequence). The CDR3 region is CASSQEGGRMETQYF. The CDR3 DNA sequence: TGTGCCAGCAGCCAAGAAGGGGGGCGGATGGAGACCCAGTACTTC.

This clonotype has a handful of counts. The J gene is TRBJ2-5, the V gene TRBV20-1; no definite D call. Germline V gene sequence: CDR1 DFQATT, CDR2 SNEGSKA (reference sequence). This CDR3 is built from 13 residues. Deletions cut 6 bases from V and 1 base from J, with 12 bases between. The CDR3 DNA is TGCAGTGCCCCCAAAGGCGTCCAAGAGACCCAGTACTTC. Protein: CSAPKGVQETQYF.

The rearrangement joins TRBV27 to TRBJ2-5; TRBD2 matches 9 bases. J lost 2 bases, V lost 5 bases, and 18 bases had no gene match. CDR1 and CDR2 from the germline V gene are MNHEY and SMNVEV (reference sequence). The CDR3 is made up of 19 amino acids. The CDR3 spells CASSLPGLAVPMLQETQYF. CDR3 nucleotides: TGTGCCAGCAGTCTTCCGGGACTAGCTGTACCAATGCTACAAGAGACCCAGTACTTC.

This clonotype appeared a few times. This sequence joins TRBV10-3 and TRBJ2-7; D is possibly TRBD1 (6 bases). Germline assignment: CDR1 ENHRY and CDR2 SYGVKD. V was clipped by 9 bases and J by 0 bases, with 15 bases between them. This CDR3 region has 14 residues. The CDR3 DNA is TGTGCCATACGGACAGCCGATAGCTCCTACGAGCAGTACTTC. The encoded protein is CAIRTADSSYEQYF.

V usage is TRBV10-3 and J usage is TRBJ2-7; no clear D gene. Looked up from germline, CDR1 is ENHRY and CDR2 is SYGVKD. Trimming pared 1 base from V and 3 bases from J, leaving 7 bases between. This CDR3 has 13 residues. The CDR3, as DNA: TGTGCCATCAGTGAGTATAGAGTCTACGAGCAGTACTTC. Translated: CAISEYRVYEQYF.

This clonotype has only a few counts. The rearrangement links TRBV29-1 to TRBJ2-1; TRBD1 matches at 10 bases. The CDR3 consists of 17 residues. Germline V gene lookup returns CDR1 SQVTM and CDR2 ANQGSEA. Trimming took 3 bases from V and 0 from J; bases not matched to a gene: 8. The CDR3 sequence: CSVDRRTGGFSYNEQFF. The DNA for the CDR3 is TGCAGCGTTGATAGGAGGACAGGGGGATTCTCCTACAATGAGCAGTTCTTC.

The chain carries TRBV4-1 and TRBJ2-3, with 8 bases that match TRBD2. With V trimmed by 2 bases and J by 1 base, 5 bases remained unmatched. Germline CDR1 is MGHRA and CDR2 is YSYEKL. This CDR3 spans 16 amino acids. The CDR3, as DNA: TGCGCCAGCAGCCAAAGCGGGAGTATCGGCACAGATACGCAGTATTTT. Protein product: CASSQSGSIGTDTQYF.

This clonotype was seen only a few times. The rearrangement uses TRBV2 and TRBJ1-2; D perhaps matches TRBD1 (5 bases). In germline, CDR1 is SNHLY, CDR2 FYNNEI. The CDR3 has 15 residues. Trimming removed 7 bases at V and 4 bases at J, with 19 bases between. CDR3 DNA sequence: TGTGCCAGCAACCCGAAAGGGGTCGAGGCCTATGGCTACACCTTC. It is translated as CASNPKGVEAYGYTF.

This clonotype was detected a few times. The chain is built from TRBV2 and TRBJ2-3; TRBD2 agrees at 7 bases. The CDR3 is 12 amino acids. Germline V gives CDR1 SNHLY, CDR2 FYNNEI. Losses at the gene ends were 3 bases for V and 8 bases for J; bases not matched to a gene: 2. CDR3 DNA sequence: TGTGCCAGCAGTGACCGCGGGAGTACGCAGTATTTT. This gives the protein CASSDRGSTQYF.

In its sample, this clonotype was seen a few times. This rearrangement joins TRBV6-1 to TRBJ2-7; D tentatively fits TRBD1 or TRBD2 (6 bases each). Germline CDR1 and CDR2: MNHNS and SASEGT. The CDR3 runs 14 residues. Trimming took 7 bases from V and 2 from J, leaving 15 bases between them. The CDR3 reads CASTSGAGTYEQYF. In DNA, the CDR3 is TGTGCCAGCACCTCAGGGGCGGGAACCTACGAGCAGTACTTC.

This clonotype was counted only a few times. CDR3 amino acids: CAIKGYNEQFF. The DNA of the CDR3 is TGTGCCATCAAGGGCTACAATGAGCAGTTCTTC. The gene calls are TRBV10-3 and TRBJ2-1; D call uncertain. Germline assignment: CDR1 ENHRY and CDR2 SYGVKD. The CDR3 loop spans 11 amino acids. V gave up 7 bases and J gave up 3 bases, with 4 bases separating them.

The gene calls are TRBV27 and TRBJ2-7; unclear D gene. CDR1 and CDR2 from the germline V gene are MNHEY and SMNVEV (reference sequence). The V and J ends lost 5 bases and 5 bases respectively, with 16 bases between them. This CDR3 spans 14 amino acids. DNA for the CDR3: TGTGCCAGCAGTCCGGGTGTGGCCCCCCACGAGCAGTACTTC. This sequence encodes CASSPGVAPHEQYF.

This clonotype was detected a few times. V is TRBV5-1 and J is TRBJ2-5; 8 bases are shared with TRBD1. The CDR3 covers 14 residues. Trimming at V came to 2 bases and at J to 4 bases, leaving 4 bases not matched to a gene. Germline CDR1 and CDR2: SGHRS and YFSETQ. CDR3 nucleotide sequence: TGCGCCAGCAGCTTCGGACAGGGTCGAGAGACCCAGTACTTC. It specifies CASSFGQGRETQYF. Full variable domain (rest looked up from reference TRBV5-1 and TRBJ2-5): KAGVTQTPRYLIKTRGQQVTLSCSPISGHRSVSWYQQTPGQGLQFLFEYFSETQRNKGNFPGRFSGRQFSNSRSEMNVSTLELGDSALYLCASSFGQGRETQYFGPGTRLLVL.

Only a few counts were recorded for this clonotype. This CDR3 reads CASSLVVAGAGYNEQFF. CDR3 nucleotides: TGCGCCAGCAGCTTGGTAGTAGCGGGAGCAGGATACAATGAGCAGTTCTTC. This rearrangement joins TRBV5-1 to TRBJ2-1, with 9 positions matching TRBD2. The CDR3 has 17 residues. V lost 0 bases to trimming and J lost 4 bases; unmatched junction nucleotides: 8. CDR1 and CDR2 from the germline V gene are SGHRS and YFSETQ. Complete variable domain (other parts from reference TRBV5-1 and TRBJ2-1): KAGVTQTPRYLIKTRGQQVTLSCSPISGHRSVSWYQQTPGQGLQFLFEYFSETQRNKGNFPGRFSGRQFSNSRSEMNVSTLELGDSALYLCASSLVVAGAGYNEQFFGPGTRLTVL.